The next 32 T cell receptor beta chains were all read from a single sample in a study of metastatic and nonmetastatic thyroid tumors. TCRdb re-clonotyped the PCR reads via MiXCR. The sample yields around 31,000 clones, approximately 15% seen once. Thyroid surgery was preceded by no treatment in any patient. The sequenced sample consisted of blood. The receptors were gathered from a male donor with papillary thyroid cancer or a benign thyroid nodule (not recorded which). Some clones in this sample may be carry-over from other donors' samples.

This clone was observed many times. This rearrangement joins TRBV7-9 to TRBJ1-1; D perhaps matches TRBD1 (5 bases). CDR3 length: 15 residues. Germline values: CDR1 SEHNR, CDR2 FQNEAQ (reference sequence). The V end lost 1 base, the J end lost 5 bases, and 14 bases lay between the germline ends. Here the CDR3 DNA reads TGTGCCAGCAGCTTAGGTGGGACCGGGGGTACTGAAGCTTTCTTT. Translating it yields CASSLGGTGGTEAFF.

This clone occurred many times. The V and J genes are TRBV7-8 and TRBJ1-5; TRBD1 is a possible D gene (5 bases). The CDR3 contains 15 residues. The germline gives CDR1 SGHVS, CDR2 FQNEAQ. Trimming cost V 1 base and J 8 bases, with 15 bases left between them. CDR3 residues: CASSLVGPPVEPQHF. CDR3 nucleotides: TGTGCCAGCAGCTTAGTGGGACCCCCGGTTGAGCCCCAGCATTTT.

There are many counts of this clone. This chain connects TRBV6-2 or TRBV6-3 to TRBJ2-7; 7 positions agree with TRBD1. The CDR3 runs to 15 residues. V was pared by 2 bases and J by 2 bases, with 6 bases of the junction left unmatched. The germline V gene has CDR1 MNHEY and CDR2 SVGEGT. Here the CDR3 reads CASSYPGQVTYEQYF. CDR3 coding DNA: TGTGCCAGCAGTTACCCTGGACAGGTTACCTACGAGCAGTACTTC.

The rearrangement uses TRBV7-3 and TRBJ2-3; D is uncertain. This CDR3 has 15 amino acids. CDR1 is SGHTA, CDR2 FQGTGA, per germline. Trimming left V 7 bases short and J 4 bases short, with 18 bases between. CDR3 residues: CASIIQWKVSDTQYF. The CDR3 DNA follows: TGTGCCAGCATCATACAGTGGAAGGTGTCAGATACGCAGTATTTT.

In its sample, this clone was seen many times. V gene TRBV6-2 or TRBV6-3 combines with J gene TRBJ2-1; D is possibly TRBD2 (5 bases). The CDR3 has 15 residues. The V end lost 6 bases, the J end lost 4 bases, and 16 bases lay between the germline ends. Germline-derived CDR1 and CDR2 are MNHEY and SVGEGT. In DNA, the CDR3 is TGTGCCAGCAGGGAACTAGTTGCTGTTTACAATGAGCAGTTCTTC. It yields the protein CASRELVAVYNEQFF.

This clone came up many times. The rearrangement uses TRBV6-1 and TRBJ2-3; D is perhaps TRBD1 or TRBD2 (5 bases each). CDR1 is MNHNS, CDR2 SASEGT, per germline. Trimming cost V 7 bases and J 2 bases, with 13 bases left between them. The CDR3 has 14 residues. The DNA for the CDR3 is TGTGCCAGCATCGAACGGGGCTTCACAGATACGCAGTATTTT. Protein product: CASIERGFTDTQYF.

There are many counts of this clone. The rearrangement uses TRBV6-1 and TRBJ1-1; no firm D call. Trimming stripped 6 bases from V and 0 bases from J, with 8 bases between. The CDR3 sequence is 13 residues long. Germline CDR1 reads MNHNS; CDR2 reads SASEGT. The DNA of the CDR3 is TGTGCCAGCAGGCGTTTCATGAACACTGAAGCTTTCTTT. Translation: CASRRFMNTEAFF.

This clone occurred many times. The CDR3 sequence: CASSQGTGVGNTIYF. The CDR3 nucleotides are TGCGCCAGCAGCCAGGGGACAGGGGTGGGAAACACCATATATTTT. This chain connects TRBV4-3 to TRBJ1-3; 10 bases are shared with TRBD1. Germline-derived CDR1 and CDR2 are LGHNA and YSLEER. The V and J ends lost 3 bases and 4 bases, in that order; junction bases with no gene match: 3. CDR3 length: 15 residues.

This clone has ten or more counts. One junction end does not reproduce the germline sequence, and a read error may be involved. The rearrangement uses TRBV7-7 and TRBJ2-5; unclear D gene. Germline-derived CDR1 and CDR2 are SSHAT and FNYEAQ (reference sequence). This CDR3 is 14 amino acids long. CDR3 in DNA: TGTGCTAGCAGCTCCGGAACAGTCCAAGAGACCCAGTACTTC. It specifies CASSSGTVQETQYF.

This clone was counted many times. The J gene is TRBJ2-5, the V gene TRBV7-2; TRBD2 matches 8 bases. CDR1 SGHTA and CDR2 FQGNSA come from the germline V gene. The CDR3 runs to 15 residues. V lost 1 base to trimming and J lost 5 bases; unmatched junction nucleotides: 6. The CDR3 DNA follows: TGTGCCAGCAGCTTAGTGCTGAGCGGGAGTGAGACCCAGTACTTC. As protein: CASSLVLSGSETQYF. The variable domain in full, with the rest retrieved from reference TRBV7-2 and TRBJ2-5, is GAGVSQSPSNKVTEKGKDVELRCDPISGHTALYWYRQSLGQGLEFLIYFQGNSAPDKSGLPSDRFSAERTGGSVSTLTIQRTQQEDSAVYLCASSLVLSGSETQYFGPGTRLLVL.

This clone was counted at least ten times. V and J are TRBV6-2 or TRBV6-3 and TRBJ2-7, with D tentatively TRBD1 (5 bases). V was clipped by 6 bases and J by 5 bases, with 26 bases between them. CDR3 size: 17 residues. Germline loops: CDR1 MNHEY, CDR2 SVGEGT. CDR3 nucleotides: TGTGCCAGCAGCCCCAGGGCTTTTTCCTGGGTTATTCACGAGCAGTACTTC. It codes for CASSPRAFSWVIHEQYF.

This clone occurred many times. This chain connects TRBV7-8 to TRBJ2-7; 10 nucleotides agree with TRBD1. Germline V gene lookup returns CDR1 SGHVS and CDR2 FQNEAQ. The V gene end was trimmed by 3 bases and the J gene end by 9 bases; junction bases not matched to a gene: 11. There are 15 residues in the CDR3. DNA of the CDR3: TGTGCCAGCAGCTTTTCAGGGACAGGGGCCTTAGGGCAGTACTTC. Translation gives CASSFSGTGALGQYF. Looking up the rest from reference TRBV7-8 and TRBJ2-7 gives the full variable domain: GAGVSQSPRYKVAKRGQDVALRCDPISGHVSLFWYQQALGQGPEFLTYFQNEAQLDKSGLPSDRFFAERPEGSVSTLKIQRTQQEDSAVYLCASSFSGTGALGQYFGPGTRLTVT.

On this clone: With a much larger clone just one base away, this may be a read error. The chain joins TRBV3-1 to TRBJ2-5, with D possibly matching TRBD2 (6 bases). This CDR3 spans 13 amino acids. The germline gives CDR1 LGHDT, CDR2 YNNKEL (reference sequence). The CDR3 region has the DNA TGTGCCAGCAGCCCGGGAGACCAAGAGACCCAGCACTTC. Translating it yields CASSPGDQETQHF.

This clone came up many times. The chain employs TRBV7-3 and TRBJ2-3; D is unresolved. The germline CDR1 and CDR2 sequences are SGHTA and FQGTGA. The CDR3 spans 14 residues. Trimming removed 5 bases from V and 1 base from J, with 10 bases in between. The CDR3 bases are TGTGCCAGCAGCATCCATGGGGGCACAGATACGCAGTATTTT. It is translated as CASSIHGGTDTQYF.

This clone was detected ten times or more. This CDR3 is also generated by other DNA sequences in the sample. V and J are TRBV12-3 or TRBV12-4 and TRBJ2-1; TRBD2 agrees at 10 bases. The CDR3 totals 15 residues. V lost 2 bases, J lost 7 bases, and 5 bases stayed unmatched. CDR3 loop: CASSLSAAGGNEQFF. As DNA, the CDR3 is TGTGCCAGCAGTTTATCGGCAGCGGGAGGGAATGAGCAGTTCTTC.

This clone was recorded at least ten times. The chain employs TRBV2 and TRBJ1-5; TRBD1 agrees at 7 bases. The CDR3 length is 14 residues. In germline, CDR1 is SNHLY, CDR2 FYNNEI. V shed 7 bases and J 2 bases; nucleotides not matched to a gene: 5. The CDR3 DNA reads as TGTGCCAGCAACCCCGGACAGGGCAATCAGCCCCAGCATTTT. Translation gives CASNPGQGNQPQHF.

This clone occurred many times. The rearrangement links TRBV6-1 to TRBJ2-1; 8 bases match TRBD2. V shed 0 bases and J 4 bases; nucleotides not matched to a gene: 2. The CDR3 spans 15 residues. CDR1 is MNHNS and CDR2 is SASEGT in the germline V gene. For the CDR3, the DNA is TGTGCCAGCAGTGAAGCCCCTAGCGGGTACAATGAGCAGTTCTTC. Its protein product is CASSEAPSGYNEQFF.

This clone was detected a few times. This could be a read error, since a much larger clone is one nucleotide away. The CDR3 protein is CARNGQGRNQETQYF. CDR3 DNA: TGCGCCAGAAATGGACAGGGGCGAAACCAAGAGACCCAGTACTTC. The rearrangement uses TRBV5-1 and TRBJ2-5, with 9 bases aligning to TRBD1. The junction had 8 bases not matched to a gene; V was cut back by 8 bases and J by 0 bases. Germline V gives CDR1 SGHRS, CDR2 YFSETQ. The CDR3 extends over 15 amino acids.

This clone was detected only a few times. Compared with germline, one end of the junction differs, possibly owing to a read error. The chain recombines TRBV6-1 with TRBJ2-6, with 12 bases lining up with TRBD1. The germline gives CDR1 MNHNS, CDR2 SASEGT. The CDR3 is 18 amino acids. CDR3 coding DNA: TGTGCCAGAAGGGACAGGGGGCGGCCTTCCTCTGGGGCCAACGTACTGACTTTC. Protein product: CARRDRGRPSSGANVLTF.

This clone occurred a few times. The CDR3 is CAWRGDSNTEAFF. Here the CDR3 DNA reads TGTGCCTGGAGGGGGGACAGCAACACTGAAGCTTTCTTT. The chain combines TRBV30 with TRBJ1-1; 7 positions match TRBD1. V lost 3 bases, J lost 2 bases, and 3 bases stayed unmatched. The CDR3 extends over 13 amino acids. Germline lookup yields CDR1 GTSNPN and CDR2 SVGIG (reference sequence).

This clone has at least ten counts. The chain has TRBV19 and TRBJ1-6; 7 bases are a match to TRBD1. Germline loops: CDR1 LNHDA, CDR2 SQIVND (reference sequence). With 6 bases clipped from V and 7 bases from J, the junction kept 3 bases outside the gene matches. CDR3 length: 13 amino acids. For the CDR3, the DNA is TGTGCCAGTAGGGGACAGCTAAATTCACCCCTCCACTTT. It yields the protein CASRGQLNSPLHF. Together with reference TRBV19 and TRBJ1-6, the CDR3 gives the full variable domain: DGGITQSPKYLFRKEGQNVTLSCEQNLNHDAMYWYRQDPGQGLRLIYYSQIVNDFQKGDIAEGYSVSREKKESFPLTVTSAQKNPTAFYLCASRGQLNSPLHFGNGTRLTVT.

This clone was detected many times. The chain joins TRBV20-1 to TRBJ1-6; D not certain. The CDR3 totals 13 residues. Germline-derived CDR1 and CDR2 are DFQATT and SNEGSKA (reference sequence). V gave up 4 bases and J gave up 5 bases, with 9 bases separating them. CDR3 in DNA: TGCAGTGCTACCCCCGGAAATAATTCACCCCTCCACTTT. Protein: CSATPGNNSPLHF.

The chain is built from TRBV25-1 and TRBJ2-1; no clear D. CDR1 MGHDK and CDR2 SYGVNS come from the germline V gene. Between the trimmed V and J ends, which lost 1 base and 9 bases, there was a span of 7 bases. CDR3 size: 12 residues. The CDR3 nucleotides read TGTGCCAGCAGTGAATCGGTAGGTGAGCAGTTCTTC. Amino acids: CASSESVGEQFF.

This clone showed up many times. The sample contains more than one DNA sequence encoding this CDR3. J is TRBJ2-3 and V is TRBV7-2, with 11 bases lining up with TRBD1. CDR1 and CDR2 from the germline V gene are SGHTA and FQGNSA. The V and J ends lost 5 bases and 4 bases, in that order; junction bases with no gene match: 2. The CDR3 is made up of 14 amino acids. The DNA of the CDR3 is TGTGCCAGCAGCCCGGGACAGGGGGCAGATACGCAGTATTTT. This sequence encodes CASSPGQGADTQYF. The variable domain in full, with the rest retrieved from reference TRBV7-2 and TRBJ2-3, is GAGVSQSPSNKVTEKGKDVELRCDPISGHTALYWYRQSLGQGLEFLIYFQGNSAPDKSGLPSDRFSAERTGGSVSTLTIQRTQQEDSAVYLCASSPGQGADTQYFGPGTRLTVL.

This clone was found many times. The chain combines TRBV6-1 with TRBJ2-7; 9 bases agree with TRBD1. J was trimmed by 2 bases and V by 5 bases; bases with no gene match: 7. CDR1 and CDR2 (germline): MNHNS, SASEGT. This CDR3 is built from 15 residues. The CDR3 loop reads CASSPLGTGTYEQYF. CDR3 bases: TGTGCCAGCAGTCCTCTCGGGACAGGGACCTACGAGCAGTACTTC.

This clone was observed a few times. This may arise from a read error, as a much more abundant clone is one base away. The chain carries TRBV27 and TRBJ2-7; no firm D call. The germline V gene has CDR1 MNHEY and CDR2 SMNVEV (reference sequence). The CDR3 length is 14 residues. CDR3: CASSLSAKTYERYF. CDR3 in DNA: TGTGCCAGCAGTTTATCCGCGAAGACCTACGAGCGGTACTTC.

This clone was counted a few times. One end of the junction is discordant with germline, which a read error may explain. Here the CDR3 DNA reads TGTGCCAGCATCCGGGGGGACCTTAACTATTGCTACACCTTC. Protein product: CASIRGDLNYCYTF. The chain is built from TRBV6-1 and TRBJ1-2; tentatively, D is TRBD1 (5 bases). In germline, CDR1 is MNHNS, CDR2 SASEGT. The CDR3 length is 14 residues.

This clone was seen many times. This rearrangement joins TRBV9 to TRBJ1-6, with D perhaps matching TRBD1 (6 bases). The CDR3 runs 14 residues. V dropped 2 bases and J dropped 4 bases, with 7 bases sitting between them. Germline loops: CDR1 SGDLS, CDR2 YYNGEE. DNA of the CDR3: TGTGCCAGCAGCGTGGGGACATATAATTCACCCCTCCACTTT. Its protein product is CASSVGTYNSPLHF.

Regarding this clone: The junction differs from germline at one of its ends, possibly a read error. The V call is TRBV11-2, the J call TRBJ2-1, with 15 bases identical to TRBD2. CDR1 is SGHAT and CDR2 is FQNNGV in the germline V gene. The CDR3 totals 18 residues. The CDR3 spells CVSSLPGLAGGMVNEQFF. In DNA, the CDR3 is TGTGTCAGCAGCCTTCCGGGACTAGCGGGAGGAATGGTCAATGAGCAGTTCTTC.

This chain connects TRBV7-9 to TRBJ1-1; 9 positions match TRBD1. CDR3 length equals 15 residues. With V trimmed by 10 bases and J by 5 bases, 14 bases remained unmatched. Germline V gene lookup returns CDR1 SEHNR and CDR2 FQNEAQ (reference sequence). The CDR3 DNA sequence: TGTGCCACAGACCGGACCGGGACAGGGCGGACTGAAGCTTTCTTT. This gives the protein CATDRTGTGRTEAFF.

At least ten counts were recorded for this clone. The genes are TRBV6-1 and TRBJ2-4, with 11 bases fitting TRBD1. CDR1 is MNHNS and CDR2 is SASEGT in the germline V gene. J lost 5 bases, V lost 6 bases, and 9 bases had no gene match. This CDR3 is built from 16 residues. The CDR3 loop reads CASSSRDRGNQNIQYF. The CDR3 nucleotides are TGTGCCAGCAGCTCCCGGGACAGGGGGAACCAAAACATTCAGTACTTC.

The chain uses TRBV6-2 or TRBV6-3 and TRBJ1-5; TRBD1 is a possible D gene (6 bases). Germline CDR1 reads MNHEY; CDR2 reads SVGEGT. The length of the CDR3 is 14 residues. V lost 11 bases, J lost 7 bases, and 21 bases lay in between. The CDR3 here is CARTIQGFGQPQHF. The CDR3 region has the DNA TGTGCCCGCACAATCCAGGGGTTTGGGCAGCCCCAGCATTTT.